One sample yielded the 2 T cell receptor beta chains listed below, sequenced in a study of shared T cell receptors in the human thymus. Libraries were prepared by immunoSEQ multiplex PCR; TCRdb keeps only in-frame clonotypes and omits some of them. The sample carries 700,000 or so clones, roughly 88% recorded once. The same sample was also used in a study of human thymus T cells.

Input material: thymocytes. These receptors were taken from a girl less than two years old with a congenital heart defect.

The chain couples TRBV7-9 to TRBJ1-1; TRBD1 matches 9 bases. Germline V CDR1 and CDR2: SEHNR, FQNEAQ (reference sequence). V lost 1 base and J lost 0; bases outside the gene matches: 9. The CDR3 is made up of 18 amino acids. CDR3 loop: CASSLERVWDRVNTEAFF. The CDR3 nucleotides read TGTGCCAGCAGCTTAGAGCGAGTCTGGGACAGGGTGAACACTGAAGCTTTCTTT. Full variable domain (outside the CDR3, taken from reference TRBV7-9 and TRBJ1-1): DTGVSQNPRHKITKRGQNVTFRCDPISEHNRLYWYRQTLGQGPEFLTYFQNEAQLEKSRLLSDRFSAERPKGSFSTLEIQRTEQGDSAMYLCASSLERVWDRVNTEAFFGQGTRLTVV.

This chain connects TRBV15 to TRBJ2-3, with 8 bases aligning to TRBD2. Germline V CDR1 and CDR2: LNHNV, YYDKDF (reference sequence). This CDR3 spans 14 amino acids. After removal of 7 bases from V and 5 bases from J, the junction contained 8 bases not matched to a gene. This CDR3 is CATKRGGRVDTQYF. The DNA for the CDR3 is TGTGCCACCAAACGGGGGGGCAGGGTAGATACGCAGTATTTT.